A selection of T cell receptor beta chains follows, all from one sample in a study of blood T cell repertoires in COVID-19. Assay used: immunoSEQ multiplex PCR; TCRdb lists only in-frame clones, some missing. Of some 200,000 clones listed, approximately 94% were seen once; the top ten hold about 0.76%. The specimen was peripheral blood. The source is a man aged 25 to 45 with COVID-19, enrolled during active disease. CDR3s include the opening cysteine and the closing phenylalanine or tryptophan. A D gene is named only where the DNA matches it firmly. Expanded clones are given a class, and other clones once, few, many or no size at all.

>TRBV5-6|TRBJ1-2|NA|NA
CASSWPGYGYTF
TGTGCCAGCAGCTGGCCAGGCTATGGCTACACCTTC
>TRBV4-1|TRBJ2-1|NA|TRBD2
CASSQEGASGGTSSYNEQFF
TGCGCCAGCAGCCAAGAGGGTGCTAGCGGGGGGACGAGCTCCTACAATGAGCAGTTCTTC
>TRBV12-5|TRBJ2-7|few|NA
CASGWRGSEQYF
TGTGCTAGTGGATGGCGGGGATCCGAGCAGTACTTC
>TRBV3-1/TRBV3-2|TRBJ2-1|NA|NA
CASSPIRTAYNEQFF
TGTGCCAGCAGCCCAATACGAACAGCCTACAATGAGCAGTTCTTC
>TRBV6-1|TRBJ2-3|once|NA
CASSERGDTQYF
TGTGCCAGCAGTGAACGAGGAGATACGCAGTATTTT
>TRBV29-1|TRBJ1-1|NA|NA
CSATEVADLNTEAFF
TGCAGCGCAACCGAGGTGGCAGATTTGAACACTGAAGCTTTCTTT
>TRBV6-6|TRBJ1-2|NA|NA
CASTTPPQREDYGYTF
TGTGCCAGCACCACACCACCACAGAGGGAGGACTATGGCTACACCTTC
>TRBV4-1|TRBJ2-7|NA|TRBD2
CASSQDQRGATYEQYF
TGCGCCAGCAGCCAAGATCAGCGGGGGGCCACCTACGAGCAGTACTTC
>TRBV10-3|TRBJ2-7|NA|TRBD2
CAISNTPSAGGHYEQYF
TGTGCCATCAGTAACACACCGTCCGCGGGGGGGCACTACGAGCAGTACTTC
>TRBV5-5|TRBJ1-1|NA|TRBD1
CASSIGGTTEAFF
TGTGCCAGCAGCATAGGGGGCACCACTGAAGCTTTCTTT
>TRBV30|TRBJ2-3|few|NA
CAWSPPTSPLSTDTQYF
TGTGCCTGGAGTCCACCAACTAGTCCGCTTAGCACAGATACGCAGTATTTT
>TRBV15|TRBJ1-5|NA|NA
CATSRDLGGQPQHF
TGTGCCACCAGCAGAGATCTAGGGGGTCAGCCCCAGCATTTT
>TRBV15|TRBJ1-3|NA|TRBD1
CATSRGSGGGGNTIYF
TGTGCCACCAGCAGAGGCTCAGGGGGCGGTGGAAACACCATATATTTT
>TRBV28|TRBJ1-2|NA|TRBD1
CASSSPNRGVGGYTF
TGTGCCAGCAGTTCACCAAACAGGGGAGTCGGTGGCTACACCTTC
>TRBV12-2|TRBJ2-1|NA|NA
CASRFGLAGGPAYNEQFF
TGTGCAAGTCGCTTCGGATTAGCGGGGGGGCCCGCCTACAATGAGCAGTTCTTC
>TRBV6-5|TRBJ1-3|NA|NA
CASTSGRGNTIYF
TGTGCCAGCACCTCAGGGCGGGGAAACACCATATATTTT
>TRBV5-6|TRBJ1-2|NA|NA
CASSLAERGALNYGYTF
TGTGCCAGCAGCTTGGCGGAAAGGGGCGCCCTAAACTATGGCTACACCTTC
>TRBV2|TRBJ2-6|NA|NA
CASSGPGQSSGANVLTF
TGTGCCAGCAGTGGGCCGGGACAATCCTCTGGGGCCAACGTCCTGACTTTC
>TRBV4-1|TRBJ1-5|NA|TRBD1
CASSQRHTAGTGGGVSNQPQHF
TGCGCCAGCAGCCAACGTCACACCGCCGGGACAGGGGGGGGCGTTAGCAATCAGCCCCAGCATTTT
>TRBV7-7|TRBJ2-3|once|NA
CASSPTGDTDTQYF
TGTGCCAGCAGCCCCACAGGAGACACAGATACGCAGTATTTT
>TRBV3-1/TRBV3-2|TRBJ2-1|NA|TRBD1
CASSQGGQHQNEQFF
TGTGCCAGCAGCCAAGGGGGACAGCATCAGAATGAGCAGTTCTTC
>TRBV29-1|TRBJ1-4|once|TRBD1
CSALGRGQRPGKLFF
TGCAGCGCCCTGGGGCGGGGACAGAGGCCCGGAAAACTGTTTTTT
>TRBV3-1/TRBV3-2|TRBJ2-5|NA|NA
CASSQSAARIETQYF
TGTGCCAGCAGCCAAAGCGCCGCAAGGATTGAGACCCAGTACTTC
>TRBV3-1/TRBV3-2|TRBJ1-2|NA|NA
CASSLYDDRIYGYTF
TGTGCCAGCAGCCTCTACGACGACAGAATCTATGGCTACACCTTC
>TRBV5-4|TRBJ2-5|NA|NA
CASSLAAGADQETQYF
TGTGCCAGCAGCTTGGCGGCAGGGGCGGACCAAGAGACCCAGTACTTC
>TRBV6-5|TRBJ1-4|NA|NA
CASSTGNGNEKLFF
TGTGCCAGCAGCACAGGGAACGGTAATGAAAAACTGTTTTTT
>TRBV30|TRBJ1-5|NA|NA
CAWSLGHFNQPQHF
TGTGCCTGGAGTCTGGGACATTTCAATCAGCCCCAGCATTTT
>TRBV7-9|TRBJ1-4|NA|TRBD1
CASSSRDRGFSEKLFF
TGTGCCAGCAGCTCCCGGGACAGGGGATTCTCCGAAAAACTGTTTTTT
>TRBV7-2|TRBJ2-5|NA|TRBD2
CASRGGGQTQYF
TGTGCCAGCAGGGGCGGGGGGCAGACCCAGTACTTC
>TRBV6-5|TRBJ2-5|NA|TRBD2
CASSKLAEETQYF
TGTGCCAGCAGTAAACTAGCGGAAGAGACCCAGTACTTC
>TRBV9|TRBJ1-1|NA|TRBD1
CASSATTGVGTEAFF
TGTGCCAGCAGCGCCACGACAGGGGTAGGGACTGAAGCTTTCTTT
>TRBV19|TRBJ2-1|NA|TRBD2
CASSPPGTSGGAKKFF
TGTGCCAGTAGTCCACCCGGGACTAGCGGGGGTGCAAAAAAGTTCTTC
>TRBV7-9|TRBJ2-1|NA|TRBD1
CASSLGGQEGNEQFF
TGTGCCAGCAGCTTAGGGGGACAGGAGGGCAATGAGCAGTTCTTC
>TRBV6-1|TRBJ2-2|NA|NA
CASSERGIANTGELFF
TGTGCCAGCAGTGAACGGGGAATCGCGAACACCGGGGAGCTGTTTTTT
>TRBV19|TRBJ1-3|NA|TRBD1
CATETGTSSGNTIYF
TGTGCCACCGAGACAGGGACCAGCTCTGGAAACACCATATATTTT
>TRBV29-1|TRBJ1-4|NA|TRBD1
CSAARGHLDEKLFF
TGCAGCGCTGCGAGGGGGCACCTTGATGAAAAACTGTTTTTT
>TRBV7-9|TRBJ1-6|NA|TRBD1
CASGGQGASNSPLHF
TGTGCCAGCGGGGGTCAGGGGGCAAGTAATTCACCCCTCCACTTT